The 24 T cell receptor beta chains in this list originate from one sample, sequenced in a study of blood T cell repertoires in COVID-19. The repertoire was sequenced with immunoSEQ multiplex PCR; TCRdb's copy has only in-frame clones and lacks some. The data contain approximately 64,000 clones, nearly 90% of them singletons. Sequencing input: peripheral blood. These receptors were collected from a man aged 65 to 79 with acute or convalescent COVID-19.

This clone was seen at least ten times. This chain joins TRBV29-1 and TRBJ1-1, with 7 positions matching TRBD1. With V trimmed by 5 bases and J by 1 base, 4 bases remained unmatched. Germline V gene lookup returns CDR1 SQVTM and CDR2 ANQGSEA. The CDR3 is made up of 13 amino acids. The CDR3 sequence: CSVKTGRNTEAFF. CDR3 in DNA: TGCAGCGTTAAGACAGGGCGGAACACTGAAGCTTTCTTT.

V usage is TRBV9 and J usage is TRBJ2-7, with D possibly matching TRBD1 (5 bases). Germline loops: CDR1 SGDLS, CDR2 YYNGEE. CDR3 length: 16 residues. The ends were cut back, 0 bases at V and 5 bases at J, with 18 bases in the middle. The CDR3: CASSVDPSPAGNEQYF. The DNA of the CDR3 is TGTGCCAGCAGCGTAGACCCCTCCCCCGCAGGGAACGAGCAGTACTTC.

This clone has only one observation. The chain couples TRBV6-2 or TRBV6-3 to TRBJ2-7, with 8 positions matching TRBD1. The junction had 9 bases not matched to a gene; V was cut back by 4 bases and J by 1 base. Germline CDR1 reads MNHEY; CDR2 reads SVGEGT. The CDR3 contains 16 residues. The CDR3 protein is CASSFDMDRVSYEQYF. The CDR3 nucleotides are TGTGCCAGCAGTTTCGATATGGACAGGGTTTCCTACGAGCAGTACTTC.

This clone was seen more than once but under ten times. The rearrangement joins TRBV30 to TRBJ2-5; D is ambiguous. Trimming shortened V by 7 bases and J by 1 base, and 16 bases separated the two germline ends. From germline, CDR1 is GTSNPN and CDR2 SVGIG (reference sequence). The length of the CDR3 is 14 residues. CDR3 residues: CASTMGPVQETQYF. The CDR3 DNA is TGTGCCTCAACTATGGGTCCTGTCCAAGAGACCCAGTACTTC.

The rearrangement joins TRBV30 to TRBJ1-2; 11 bases align to TRBD1. With 5 bases clipped from V and 2 bases from J, the junction kept 4 bases outside the gene matches. The CDR3 length is 14 residues. Germline lookup yields CDR1 GTSNPN and CDR2 SVGIG (reference sequence). The CDR3 region is CAWGQGAKNYGYTF. In DNA, the CDR3 is TGTGCCTGGGGACAGGGGGCTAAGAACTATGGCTACACCTTC.

J is TRBJ2-2 and V is TRBV18; maybe TRBD2 (6 bases). Germline lookup yields CDR1 KGHSH and CDR2 LQKENI. With 3 bases removed from V and 11 bases from J, the gap between germline ends came to 16 bases. The CDR3 has 14 residues. The CDR3: CASSPGSSGTELFF. Written as DNA, the CDR3 is TGTGCCAGCTCACCGGGATCCTCCGGGACTGAGCTGTTTTTT. The full variable domain, its missing parts supplied by reference TRBV18 and TRBJ2-2, is NAGVMQNPRHLVRRRGQEARLRCSPMKGHSHVYWYRQLPEEGLKFMVYLQKENIIDESGMPKERFSAEFPKEGPSILRIQQVVRGDSAAYFCASSPGSSGTELFFGEGSRLTVL.

The chain links TRBV6-5 to TRBJ2-7, with TRBD2 matching 11 bases. The V gene's germline CDR1 is MNHEY and CDR2 SVGAGI. Trimming removed 5 bases from V and 5 bases from J; junction bases left unmatched: 5. The CDR3 is made up of 14 amino acids. CDR3 coding DNA: TGTGCCAGCAGTAGGACTAGCGGGCTCCACGAGCAGTACTTC. The encoded protein is CASSRTSGLHEQYF.

V gene TRBV7-8 combines with J gene TRBJ2-1; D may be TRBD2 (5 bases). The CDR3 is 14 amino acids. The germline V gene encodes CDR1 SGHVS and CDR2 FQNEAQ. Trimming removed 1 base from V and 10 bases from J, with 14 bases in between. For the CDR3, the DNA is TGTGCCAGCAGCTTAGGCGAAACTAGAGGCGAGCAGTTCTTC. Its protein product is CASSLGETRGEQFF.

The chain carries TRBV18 and TRBJ2-3, with 9 bases matching TRBD2. V trimming: 3 bases; J trimming: 1 base; junction bases outside the gene matches: 2. The V gene's germline CDR1 is KGHSH and CDR2 LQKENI. The CDR3 length is 15 residues. The CDR3 reads CASSPGLARTDTQYF. In nucleotides, the CDR3 is TGTGCCAGCTCACCGGGACTAGCTCGCACAGATACGCAGTATTTT.

The DNA of the CDR3 is TGTGCCTGGAGCTCGTCAGGGTATCATGGCTACACCTTC. Translated: CAWSSSGYHGYTF. The chain joins TRBV30 to TRBJ1-2; the D gene is possibly TRBD1 (5 bases). The CDR3 is 13 residues long. The V end lost 3 bases, the J end lost 6 bases, and 14 bases lay between the germline ends. Per germline, CDR1 GTSNPN and CDR2 SVGIG (reference sequence).

V usage is TRBV11-2 and J usage is TRBJ1-3; D uncertain. Germline CDR1 and CDR2: SGHAT and FQNNGV. This CDR3 has 13 amino acids. The ends were cut back, 5 bases at V and 4 bases at J, with 9 bases in the middle. The CDR3 protein is CASSPWRGNTIYF. The CDR3 coding sequence is TGTGCCAGCAGCCCCTGGAGAGGAAACACCATATATTTT. Using reference TRBV11-2 and TRBJ1-3 for the parts outside the CDR3, the full variable domain is EAGVAQSPRYKIIEKRQSVAFWCNPISGHATLYWYQQILGQGPKLLIQFQNNGVVDDSQLPKDRFSAERLKGVDSTLKIQPAKLEDSAVYLCASSPWRGNTIYFGEGSWLTVV.

This clone appeared once. The chain combines TRBV15 with TRBJ2-7; 10 positions agree with TRBD2. The germline V gene has CDR1 LNHNV and CDR2 YYDKDF (reference sequence). V lost 6 bases, J lost 2 bases, and 7 bases stayed unmatched. This CDR3 comprises 15 residues. The CDR3 coding sequence is TGTGCCACCAGTTACGGGGGGACTAGCGCCTACGAGCAGTACTTC. This codes for CATSYGGTSAYEQYF.

This rearrangement joins TRBV5-1 to TRBJ1-1; no clear D gene. The CDR3 is 13 residues long. V was pared by 4 bases and J by 11 bases, with 18 bases between. Germline V gene sequence: CDR1 SGHRS, CDR2 YFSETQ. The CDR3 bases are TGCGCCAGCAGCCGAGAGGGTAGGGATGAGGCTTTCTTT. This sequence encodes CASSREGRDEAFF.

The chain combines TRBV7-8 with TRBJ2-3; D gene ambiguous. V was shortened by 5 bases and J by 6 bases, with 9 bases between the two germline ends. The CDR3 loop spans 12 amino acids. Germline CDR1 and CDR2: SGHVS and FQNEAQ. The CDR3 region has the DNA TGTGCCAGCAGCCGCCTTCTGGATACGCAGTATTTT. Translated, it gives CASSRLLDTQYF.

This clone was found a few times. This chain connects TRBV6-5 to TRBJ1-1; D not resolved. Germline V gene data show CDR1 as MNHEY and CDR2 as SVGAGI. The CDR3 contains 11 residues. V gave up 11 bases and J gave up 7 bases, with 14 bases separating them. Here the CDR3 reads CAVQRQVEAFF. The DNA for the CDR3 is TGTGCCGTCCAAAGACAAGTTGAAGCTTTCTTT.

This clone appeared a single time. The chain employs TRBV7-9 and TRBJ2-3, with 8 positions matching TRBD1. V shed 1 base and J 2 bases; nucleotides not matched to a gene: 5. Germline V gene data show CDR1 as SEHNR and CDR2 as FQNEAQ (reference sequence). The CDR3 has 16 amino acids. CDR3 DNA sequence: TGTGCCAGCAGCTTAGTGGACAGGGACCTCACAGATACGCAGTATTTT. Translated: CASSLVDRDLTDTQYF.

This rearrangement joins TRBV6-2 or TRBV6-3 to TRBJ2-1; 13 nucleotides align to TRBD2. Germline V gives CDR1 MNHEY, CDR2 SVGEGT. The V and J ends lost 0 bases and 3 bases, in that order; junction bases with no gene match: 2. CDR3 length equals 17 residues. The DNA for the CDR3 is TGTGCCAGCAGTTACTCACTAGCGGGGGGGGGCTACAATGAGCAGTTCTTC. It translates to CASSYSLAGGGYNEQFF.

Here the CDR3 reads CASSLTSVSNQPQHF. The CDR3 DNA is TGTGCCAGCAGCCTTACGTCAGTAAGCAATCAGCCCCAGCATTTT. This sequence joins TRBV3-1 (or the pseudogene TRBV3-2) and TRBJ1-5; D gene ambiguous. There are 15 residues in the CDR3. V lost 4 bases, J lost 1 base, and 11 bases lay in between. Germline-derived CDR1 and CDR2 are LGHDT and YNNKEL (reference sequence).

V is TRBV11-2 and J is TRBJ2-5; the D gene is possibly TRBD2 (5 bases). CDR3 length: 13 amino acids. V lost 4 bases and J 5 bases, leaving 11 bases between the germline ends. CDR1 and CDR2 from the germline V gene are SGHAT and FQNNGV. The CDR3 nucleotides are TGTGCCAGCAGCTCCGGGATCCGCGAGACCCAGTACTTC. It is translated as CASSSGIRETQYF.

This chain uses TRBV5-1 with TRBJ2-5, with TRBD1 identical over 9 bases. CDR1 SGHRS and CDR2 YFSETQ come from the germline V gene. This CDR3 has 15 residues. The junction had 4 bases not matched to a gene; V was cut back by 2 bases and J by 2 bases. CDR3 DNA sequence: TGCGCCAGCAGCTTAGGCGGGACAGGGCAAGAGACCCAGTACTTC. This gives the protein CASSLGGTGQETQYF.

The rearrangement uses TRBV4-2 and TRBJ1-5; D is possibly TRBD1 (5 bases). In germline, CDR1 is LGHNA, CDR2 YNFKEQ. Deletions cut 1 base from V and 9 bases from J, with 13 bases between. The CDR3 loop spans 14 amino acids. The CDR3 nucleotides are TGTGCCAGCAGCCAAGGTAGGGGAGGGTGGCCCCAGCATTTT. It specifies CASSQGRGGWPQHF.

V usage is TRBV7-3 and J usage is TRBJ2-1; 11 bases fit TRBD2. V lost 5 bases, J lost 8 bases, and 14 bases stayed unmatched. The CDR3 length is 17 residues. The V gene's germline CDR1 is SGHTA and CDR2 FQGTGA. CDR3: CASSPQLIAGGRDEQFF. The CDR3 DNA follows: TGTGCCAGCAGCCCCCAGTTAATAGCGGGGGGGCGGGATGAGCAGTTCTTC.

The V gene is TRBV5-6, the J gene TRBJ1-1; D not certain. Germline V lookup: CDR1 SGHDT, CDR2 YYEEEE. The ends were cut back, 4 bases at V and 2 bases at J, with 15 bases in the middle. The CDR3 consists of 15 residues. Here the CDR3 DNA reads TGTGCCAGCAGCCCGACCCTAACAGACAACACTGAAGCTTTCTTT. Translating it yields CASSPTLTDNTEAFF.

As concerns this clone: The same CDR3 arises from other DNA sequences in this sample as well. CDR3 loop: CASSLDPTGGVAGGYTF. CDR3 in DNA: TGTGCCAGCAGCTTGGACCCGACTGGGGGGGTTGCGGGGGGCTACACCTTC. The chain is built from TRBV5-4 and TRBJ1-2; tentative D call: TRBD1 (5 bases). Germline V lookup: CDR1 SGHNT, CDR2 YYREEE (reference sequence). The CDR3 runs 17 residues. Trimming removed 0 bases from V and 8 bases from J, with 23 bases in between.